The 17 T cell receptor beta chains listed next were all sequenced from one sample in a study of blood T cell repertoires in COVID-19. Method: immunoSEQ multiplex PCR; TCRdb's copy keeps in-frame clones and lacks some. The sample shows 150,000 to 200,000 clones, more than 75% of them seen only once. Specimen: PBMCs or T cells enriched from blood (not recorded which). These receptor sequences come from a woman aged 45-65 years who had recovered from COVID-19.

The chain has TRBV11-2 and TRBJ2-5, with TRBD2 identical over 9 bases. Losses at the gene ends were 3 bases for V and 5 bases for J; bases not matched to a gene: 4. The CDR3 totals 14 residues. Germline lookup yields CDR1 SGHAT and CDR2 FQNNGV. The CDR3 protein is CASSLRGGVETQYF. CDR3 bases: TGTGCCAGCAGCTTGCGGGGGGGAGTGGAGACCCAGTACTTC.

This sequence joins TRBV5-1 and TRBJ2-7; 8 bases fit TRBD1. CDR3 size: 14 residues. Trimming took 5 bases from V and 0 from J; bases not matched to a gene: 4. The germline CDR1 and CDR2 sequences are SGHRS and YFSETQ. The CDR3 protein is CASRGQVSSYEQYF. CDR3 coding DNA: TGCGCCAGCAGGGGACAGGTTAGCTCCTACGAGCAGTACTTC.

CDR3 residues: CASSLGDRAIFLGYTF. The DNA of the CDR3 is TGTGCCAGCAGCTTAGGGGACAGGGCGATATTCCTTGGCTACACCTTC. This chain uses TRBV11-2 with TRBJ1-2; 9 bases line up with TRBD1. Trimming at V came to 1 base and at J to 7 bases, leaving 10 bases not matched to a gene. The CDR3 runs 16 residues. CDR1 is SGHAT, CDR2 FQNNGV, per germline.

This clone turned up a few times. The CDR3 region has the DNA TGTGCCTGGAGCGACGACAGGATTAATGAAAAACTGTTTTTT. Protein product: CAWSDDRINEKLFF. The genes are TRBV30 and TRBJ1-4; D possibly corresponds to TRBD1 (6 bases). Trimming removed 3 bases from V and 4 bases from J, with 12 bases in between. This CDR3 spans 14 amino acids. Looked up from germline, CDR1 is GTSNPN and CDR2 is SVGIG (reference sequence).

This chain connects TRBV29-1 to TRBJ1-1, with TRBD1 matching 11 bases. The germline CDR1 and CDR2 sequences are SQVTM and ANQGSEA. Trimming took 2 bases from V and 0 from J; bases not matched to a gene: 5. The CDR3 sequence is 16 residues long. The CDR3 here is CSVETRDRGMNTEAFF. CDR3 DNA: TGCAGCGTTGAAACGCGGGACAGGGGGATGAACACTGAAGCTTTCTTT.

The gene calls are TRBV7-9 and TRBJ2-7, with 8 bases matching TRBD1. The V gene's germline CDR1 is SEHNR and CDR2 FQNEAQ (reference sequence). With 0 bases clipped from V and 6 bases from J, the junction kept 7 bases outside the gene matches. CDR3 size: 15 residues. CDR3 in amino acids: CASSLAGARGREQYF. In DNA, the CDR3 is TGTGCCAGCAGCTTAGCAGGGGCCAGGGGGCGCGAGCAGTACTTC.

At least ten counts were recorded for this clone. The V gene is TRBV4-2, the J gene TRBJ1-4, with 8 bases identical to TRBD1. The ends lost 3 bases at V and 7 bases at J; junction bases unmatched: 19. Germline CDR1 and CDR2: LGHNA and YNFKEQ. The CDR3 is made up of 19 amino acids. DNA of the CDR3: TGTGCCAGCAGCCAGAAGGACAGGGAAGATTTTGGGGTGTTTGAAAAACTGTTTTTT. Protein product: CASSQKDREDFGVFEKLFF.

The genes are TRBV19 and TRBJ1-2; 8 bases are shared with TRBD1. CDR3 length: 15 amino acids. V gave up 4 bases and J gave up 4 bases; unmatched junction bases: 8. The germline gives CDR1 LNHDA, CDR2 SQIVND (reference sequence). CDR3: CASSSAGGAGYGYTF. CDR3 coding DNA: TGTGCCAGTAGTAGTGCAGGGGGCGCAGGCTATGGCTACACCTTC.

This clone came up a few times. The chain joins TRBV18 to TRBJ2-3; a weak D match, TRBD1 (5 bases). Trimming cost V 4 bases and J 4 bases, with 18 bases left between them. CDR3 length: 16 amino acids. CDR1 and CDR2 from the germline V gene are KGHSH and LQKENI. CDR3 residues: CASSLSSPKGADTQYF. The CDR3 DNA is TGTGCCAGCTCACTCAGCAGTCCGAAAGGGGCAGATACGCAGTATTTT.

The chain uses TRBV5-1 and TRBJ2-6; D is undetermined. The V end lost 0 bases, the J end lost 0 bases, and 7 bases lay between the germline ends. Germline CDR1 and CDR2: SGHRS and YFSETQ. The CDR3 has 16 amino acids. The CDR3 spells CASSLGRISGANVLTF. In nucleotides, the CDR3 is TGCGCCAGCAGCTTGGGCAGAATCTCTGGGGCCAACGTCCTGACTTTC.

CDR3 loop: CASSPGQGAGGYTF. CDR3 sequence (DNA): TGTGCCAGCAGCCCGGGACAGGGGGCAGGGGGCTACACCTTC. The chain uses TRBV9 and TRBJ1-2; 12 nucleotides match TRBD1. Trimming took 4 bases from V and 8 from J; bases not matched to a gene: 6. CDR3 length: 14 amino acids. In germline, CDR1 is SGDLS, CDR2 YYNGEE.

The V call is TRBV5-5, the J call TRBJ1-1, with D possibly matching TRBD1 (5 bases). Germline V gene lookup returns CDR1 SGHKS and CDR2 YYEKEE (reference sequence). This CDR3 region has 14 residues. Trimming took off 6 bases at V and 1 base at J, with 13 bases between the two ends. This CDR3 reads CASMPRGTNTEAFF. The CDR3 nucleotides read TGTGCCAGCATGCCACGGGGGACGAACACTGAAGCTTTCTTT.

As for this clone: Additional DNA sequences in this sample encode the identical CDR3. The chain carries TRBV3-1 (or the pseudogene TRBV3-2) and TRBJ1-1; 7 bases agree with TRBD1. Germline CDR1 and CDR2: LGHDT and YNNKEL (reference sequence). The CDR3 runs to 14 residues. With 7 bases clipped from V and 1 base from J, the junction kept 6 bases outside the gene matches. The CDR3 loop is CASTLNRGNTEAFF. The CDR3 DNA is TGTGCCAGCACCCTAAACAGGGGGAACACTGAAGCTTTCTTT.

The V call is TRBV6-5, the J call TRBJ1-5; maybe TRBD1 (6 bases). V lost 7 bases and J lost 4, with 14 bases in between. Germline V CDR1 and CDR2: MNHEY, SVGAGI. The CDR3 has 14 residues. The CDR3 loop is CASIQQGSNQPQHF. Here the CDR3 DNA reads TGTGCCAGCATACAACAGGGATCTAATCAGCCCCAGCATTTT.

The DNA for the CDR3 is TGTGCCAGCAGCTTAGCCCTGTGGGACAGAAATCAGCCCCAGCATTTT. It yields the protein CASSLALWDRNQPQHF. This chain connects TRBV7-2 to TRBJ1-5, with 7 bases fitting TRBD1. The CDR3 has 16 amino acids. The germline gives CDR1 SGHTA, CDR2 FQGNSA. V dropped 0 bases and J dropped 4; count of bases not matched to a gene: 6. The whole variable domain, remainder taken from reference TRBV7-2 and TRBJ1-5, is GAGVSQSPSNKVTEKGKDVELRCDPISGHTALYWYRQSLGQGLEFLIYFQGNSAPDKSGLPSDRFSAERTGGSVSTLTIQRTQQEDSAVYLCASSLALWDRNQPQHFGDGTRLSIL.

The table lists this clone with a count of one. V gene TRBV7-9 combines with J gene TRBJ1-6, with 7 bases matching TRBD1. Germline-derived CDR1 and CDR2 are SEHNR and FQNEAQ (reference sequence). The length of the CDR3 is 15 residues. Unmatched junction bases numbered 2, after V lost 2 bases and J lost 4 bases. In DNA form, the CDR3 reads TGTGCCAGCAGCTTACCGGGACAGTATAATTCACCCCTCCACTTT. It codes for CASSLPGQYNSPLHF.

The V gene is TRBV7-2, the J gene TRBJ1-3, with TRBD1 matching over 12 bases. With 6 bases clipped from V and 0 bases from J, the junction kept 9 bases outside the gene matches. CDR3 length: 18 residues. The V gene's germline CDR1 is SGHTA and CDR2 FQGNSA. The chain's CDR3 is CASRSSAGQGASGNTIYF. In nucleotides, the CDR3 is TGTGCCAGCAGGTCTTCTGCGGGACAGGGGGCCTCTGGAAACACCATATATTTT. Full variable domain (remainder filled in from reference TRBV7-2 and TRBJ1-3): GAGVSQSPSNKVTEKGKDVELRCDPISGHTALYWYRQSLGQGLEFLIYFQGNSAPDKSGLPSDRFSAERTGGSVSTLTIQRTQQEDSAVYLCASRSSAGQGASGNTIYFGEGSWLTVV.